A selection of T cell receptor beta chains follows, all from one sample in a study of blood T cell repertoires in COVID-19. Sequencing used immunoSEQ multiplex PCR; TCRdb keeps in-frame clones, though not all of them. The sample contains under 200,000 clones, about nine tenths of which appear only once. Sequencing was done on a sample of peripheral blood. Receptors were obtained from a man younger than 35 with active or convalescent COVID-19. CDR3s include the opening cysteine and the closing phenylalanine or tryptophan. A D gene is named only where the DNA matches it firmly. The size entry is marked missing in some rows and otherwise reads once, few, many or a size class.

d_gene: -; abundance: -; j_gene: TRBJ1-4; len: 15; v_gene: TRBV4-1; CDR3aa: CASSQVRRPPEKLFF; CDR3nt: TGCGCCAGCAGCCAAGTTAGGAGACCGCCTGAAAAACTGTTTTTT
d_gene: -; abundance: -; j_gene: TRBJ2-2; len: 13; v_gene: TRBV19; CDR3aa: CASTRGNTGELFF; CDR3nt: TGTGCCAGTACACGGGGAAACACCGGGGAGCTGTTTTTT
d_gene: TRBD2; abundance: once; j_gene: TRBJ2-1; len: 17; v_gene: TRBV19; CDR3aa: CASSHTSGRYSYNEQFF; CDR3nt: TGTGCCAGTAGTCACACTAGCGGAAGATACTCCTACAATGAGCAGTTCTTC
d_gene: TRBD1; abundance: -; j_gene: TRBJ2-7; len: 15; v_gene: TRBV3-1/TRBV3-2; CDR3aa: CASSQADRWTGEQYF; CDR3nt: TGTGCCAGCAGCCAAGCGGACAGGTGGACGGGGGAGCAGTACTTC
d_gene: -; abundance: -; j_gene: TRBJ2-7; len: 13; v_gene: TRBV7-2; CDR3aa: CASSLMESFEQYF; CDR3nt: TGTGCCAGCAGCTTAATGGAGAGTTTCGAGCAGTACTTC
d_gene: TRBD2; abundance: -; j_gene: TRBJ2-5; len: 17; v_gene: TRBV14; CDR3aa: CASSQLLAGVLRETQYF; CDR3nt: TGTGCCAGCAGCCAATTACTAGCGGGAGTCCTCAGGGAGACCCAGTACTTC
d_gene: TRBD2; abundance: -; j_gene: TRBJ2-3; len: 14; v_gene: TRBV19; CDR3aa: CASGAGGGTDTQYF; CDR3nt: TGTGCCTCAGGAGCGGGGGGGGGCACAGATACGCAGTATTTT
d_gene: -; abundance: -; j_gene: TRBJ1-1; len: 16; v_gene: TRBV5-4; CDR3aa: CASSLSSWATDTEAFF; CDR3nt: TGTGCCAGCAGCTTGTCGTCGTGGGCGACGGACACTGAAGCTTTCTTT
d_gene: TRBD2; abundance: -; j_gene: TRBJ2-5; len: 15; v_gene: TRBV7-2; CDR3aa: CASSNRLAGGETQYF; CDR3nt: TGTGCCAGCAGCAACAGACTAGCGGGGGGAGAGACCCAGTACTTC
d_gene: TRBD2; abundance: -; j_gene: TRBJ2-1; len: 16; v_gene: TRBV11-3; CDR3aa: CASSLSGRGRYNEQFF; CDR3nt: TGTGCCAGCAGCCTCTCTGGGCGGGGGAGATACAATGAGCAGTTCTTC
d_gene: TRBD1; abundance: -; j_gene: TRBJ1-2; len: 15; v_gene: TRBV7-8; CDR3aa: CASSSRDRANYGYTF; CDR3nt: TGTGCCAGCAGCTCAAGGGACAGGGCTAACTATGGCTACACCTTC
d_gene: TRBD2; abundance: -; j_gene: TRBJ2-2; len: 14; v_gene: TRBV7-3; CDR3aa: CASSRTSHTGELFF; CDR3nt: TGTGCCAGCAGCCGGACTAGTCACACCGGGGAGCTGTTTTTT
d_gene: -; abundance: -; j_gene: TRBJ1-3; len: 15; v_gene: TRBV19; CDR3aa: CASTFTGNSGNTIYF; CDR3nt: TGTGCCAGTACCTTTACAGGAAACTCTGGAAACACCATATATTTT
d_gene: -; abundance: many; j_gene: TRBJ1-1; len: 13; v_gene: TRBV7-8; CDR3aa: CASSLTGNTEAFF; CDR3nt: TGTGCCAGCAGCTTGACAGGGAACACTGAAGCTTTCTTT
d_gene: -; abundance: -; j_gene: TRBJ2-1; len: 18; v_gene: TRBV18; CDR3aa: CASSLGTVTSFNVNEQFF; CDR3nt: TGTGCCAGCTCACTCGGGACAGTAACTAGCTTCAATGTAAATGAGCAGTTCTTC
d_gene: TRBD1; abundance: -; j_gene: TRBJ2-7; len: 16; v_gene: TRBV3-1/TRBV3-2; CDR3aa: CASSQGMSLERQGIYF; CDR3nt: TGTGCCAGCAGCCAAGGGATGTCTCTCGAACGACAGGGGATCTACTTC
d_gene: TRBD1; abundance: -; j_gene: TRBJ2-5; len: 18; v_gene: TRBV7-9; CDR3aa: CASSLAFTGQGAQETQYF; CDR3nt: TGTGCCAGCAGCTTAGCGTTTACGGGACAGGGGGCCCAAGAGACCCAGTACTTC
d_gene: TRBD1; abundance: -; j_gene: TRBJ2-5; len: 15; v_gene: TRBV6-5; CDR3aa: CASGHGTGDMETQYF; CDR3nt: TGTGCCAGCGGACATGGGACAGGGGATATGGAGACCCAGTACTTC
d_gene: -; abundance: -; j_gene: TRBJ2-2; len: 14; v_gene: TRBV5-1; CDR3aa: CASSLNYNTGELFF; CDR3nt: TGCGCCAGCAGCTTGAACTACAACACCGGGGAGCTGTTTTTT
d_gene: TRBD1; abundance: -; j_gene: TRBJ1-2; len: 13; v_gene: TRBV10-3; CDR3aa: CAIRQGAPYGYTF; CDR3nt: TGTGCCATCAGGCAGGGGGCACCCTATGGCTACACCTTC
d_gene: TRBD1; abundance: -; j_gene: TRBJ2-3; len: 16; v_gene: TRBV5-1; CDR3aa: CASSFNGQGTTDTQYF; CDR3nt: TGCGCCAGCAGCTTCAATGGACAGGGGACCACAGATACGCAGTATTTT
d_gene: TRBD1; abundance: -; j_gene: TRBJ2-7; len: 15; v_gene: TRBV28; CDR3aa: CASRRRQGSGYEQYF; CDR3nt: TGTGCCAGCAGAAGGAGACAGGGGAGTGGGTACGAGCAGTACTTC
d_gene: TRBD1; abundance: -; j_gene: TRBJ1-5; len: 14; v_gene: TRBV5-1; CDR3aa: CASSLGTANQPQHF; CDR3nt: TGCGCCAGCAGCCTCGGGACAGCCAATCAGCCCCAGCATTTT
d_gene: -; abundance: -; j_gene: TRBJ2-7; len: 15; v_gene: TRBV7-7; CDR3aa: CASSRLYGETYEQYF; CDR3nt: TGTGCTAGCAGCCGCCTTTACGGGGAAACCTACGAGCAGTACTTC
d_gene: -; abundance: -; j_gene: TRBJ2-7; len: 14; v_gene: TRBV18; CDR3aa: CASSPPQGLYEQYF; CDR3nt: TGTGCCAGCTCACCACCGCAGGGTCTCTACGAGCAGTACTTC
d_gene: -; abundance: -; j_gene: TRBJ1-5; len: 16; v_gene: TRBV4-1; CDR3aa: CASQDIDRYSNQPQHF; CDR3nt: TGCGCCAGCCAGGACATCGATAGGTATAGCAATCAGCCCCAGCATTTT
d_gene: -; abundance: -; j_gene: TRBJ1-1; len: 13; v_gene: TRBV10-3; CDR3aa: CAMNTGPNTEAFF; CDR3nt: TGTGCCATGAACACAGGGCCGAACACTGAAGCTTTCTTT
d_gene: -; abundance: -; j_gene: TRBJ1-1; len: 13; v_gene: TRBV27; CDR3aa: CASRRGMNTEAFF; CDR3nt: TGTGCCAGCAGGCGCGGTATGAACACTGAAGCTTTCTTT
d_gene: TRBD2; abundance: -; j_gene: TRBJ2-1; len: 17; v_gene: TRBV7-6; CDR3aa: CASSLAPSGGRYNEQFF; CDR3nt: TGTGCCAGCAGCTTAGCGCCCAGCGGGGGCCGGTACAATGAGCAGTTCTTC
d_gene: TRBD2; abundance: -; j_gene: TRBJ2-3; len: 17; v_gene: TRBV7-2; CDR3aa: CASSSKLAAITGVTQYF; CDR3nt: TGTGCCAGCAGCTCGAAACTAGCGGCGATAACGGGGGTTACGCAGTATTTT
d_gene: TRBD1; abundance: once; j_gene: TRBJ2-3; len: 13; v_gene: TRBV5-1; CDR3aa: CASSLDRGDTQYF; CDR3nt: TGCGCCAGCAGCTTGGACAGGGGAGATACGCAGTATTTT
d_gene: -; abundance: -; j_gene: TRBJ1-4; len: 12; v_gene: TRBV6-5; CDR3aa: CASRGLREKLFF; CDR3nt: TGTGCCAGCAGGGGACTACGCGAAAAACTGTTTTTT